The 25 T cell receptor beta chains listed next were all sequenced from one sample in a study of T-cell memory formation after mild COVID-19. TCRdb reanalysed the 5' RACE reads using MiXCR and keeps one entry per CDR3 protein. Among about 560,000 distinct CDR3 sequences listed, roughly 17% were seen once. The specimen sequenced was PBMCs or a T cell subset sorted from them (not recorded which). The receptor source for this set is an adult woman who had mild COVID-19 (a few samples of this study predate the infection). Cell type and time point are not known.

CDR3 nucleotide sequence: TGTGCCAGCAGTTACAGGCTAGCGTGGGGTGAGCAGTTCTTC. Translating it yields CASSYRLAWGEQFF. V gene TRBV6-2 or TRBV6-3 combines with J gene TRBJ2-1; a weak D match, TRBD2 (6 bases). The V gene's germline CDR1 is MNHEY and CDR2 SVGEGT. The CDR3 has 14 residues. The V end was cut by 2 bases, the J end by 9 bases, with 14 bases between.

The CDR3 is CASSAPGAPAYNEQFF. Written as DNA, the CDR3 is TGTGCCAGCAGCGCCCCTGGGGCACCAGCCTACAATGAGCAGTTCTTC. V gene TRBV7-2 combines with J gene TRBJ2-1, with D maybe TRBD1 (5 bases). This CDR3 contains 16 residues. Germline CDR1 is SGHTA and CDR2 is FQGNSA. Trimming shortened V by 5 bases and J by 2 bases, and 16 bases separated the two germline ends.

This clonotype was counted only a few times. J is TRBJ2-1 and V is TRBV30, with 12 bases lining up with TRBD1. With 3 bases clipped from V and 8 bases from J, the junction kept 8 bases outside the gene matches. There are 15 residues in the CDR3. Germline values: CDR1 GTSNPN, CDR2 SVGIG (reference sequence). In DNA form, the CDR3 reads TGTGCCTGGAGCACCGGGACAGGGGGCTCTGATGAGCAGTTCTTC. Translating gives CAWSTGTGGSDEQFF. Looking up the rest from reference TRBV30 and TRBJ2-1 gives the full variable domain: SQTIHQWPATLVQPVGSPLSLECTVEGTSNPNLYWYRQAAGRGLQLLFYSVGIGQISSEVPQNLSASRPQDRQFILSSKKLLLSDSGFYLCAWSTGTGGSDEQFFGPGTRLTVL.

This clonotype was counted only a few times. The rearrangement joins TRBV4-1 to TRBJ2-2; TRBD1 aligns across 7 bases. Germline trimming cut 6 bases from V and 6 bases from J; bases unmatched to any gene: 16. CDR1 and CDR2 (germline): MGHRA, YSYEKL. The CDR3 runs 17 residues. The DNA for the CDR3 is TGCGCCAGCAGACCTATCGGGACAGACCGAAACCCCGGGGAGCTGTTTTTT. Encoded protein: CASRPIGTDRNPGELFF.

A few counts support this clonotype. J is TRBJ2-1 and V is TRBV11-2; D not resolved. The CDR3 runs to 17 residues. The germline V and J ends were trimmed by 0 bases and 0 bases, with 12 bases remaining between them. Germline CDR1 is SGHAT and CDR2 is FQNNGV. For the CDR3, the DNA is TGTGCCAGCAGCTTAGAGGGCCTGGGATACTCCTACAATGAGCAGTTCTTC. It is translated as CASSLEGLGYSYNEQFF.

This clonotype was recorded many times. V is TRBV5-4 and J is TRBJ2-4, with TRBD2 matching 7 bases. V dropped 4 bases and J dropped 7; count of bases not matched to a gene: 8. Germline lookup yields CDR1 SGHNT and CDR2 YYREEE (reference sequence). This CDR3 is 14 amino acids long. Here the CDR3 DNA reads TGTGCCAGCAGCGGGGGGGACGAGATGAACATTCAGTACTTC. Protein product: CASSGGDEMNIQYF.

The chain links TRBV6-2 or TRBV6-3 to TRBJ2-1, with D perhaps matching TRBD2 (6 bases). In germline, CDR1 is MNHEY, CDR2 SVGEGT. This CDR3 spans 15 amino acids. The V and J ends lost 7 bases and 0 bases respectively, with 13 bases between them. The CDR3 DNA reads TGTGCCAGCAAGGGGACTTTCAGCTCCTACAATGAGCAGTTCTTC. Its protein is CASKGTFSSYNEQFF.

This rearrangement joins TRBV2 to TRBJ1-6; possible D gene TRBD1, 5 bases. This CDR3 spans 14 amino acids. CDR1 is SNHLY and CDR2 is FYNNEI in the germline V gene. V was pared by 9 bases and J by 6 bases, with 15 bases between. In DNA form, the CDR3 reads TGTGCCAGTCAGACAGAGCCTGTTAATTCACCCCTCCACTTT. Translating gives CASQTEPVNSPLHF.

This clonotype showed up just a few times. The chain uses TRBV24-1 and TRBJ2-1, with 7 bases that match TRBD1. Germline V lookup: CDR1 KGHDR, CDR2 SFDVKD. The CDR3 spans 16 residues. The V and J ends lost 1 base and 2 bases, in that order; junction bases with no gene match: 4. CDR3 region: CATSDLPGQPYNEQFF. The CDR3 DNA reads TGTGCCACCAGTGATTTACCGGGACAGCCCTACAATGAGCAGTTCTTC.

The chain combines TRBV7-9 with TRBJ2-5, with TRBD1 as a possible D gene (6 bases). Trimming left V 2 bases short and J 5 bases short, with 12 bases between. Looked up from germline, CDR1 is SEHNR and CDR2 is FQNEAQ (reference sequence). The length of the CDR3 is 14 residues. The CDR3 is CASSLQGPMETQYF. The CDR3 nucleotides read TGTGCCAGCAGCTTACAGGGGCCGATGGAGACCCAGTACTTC. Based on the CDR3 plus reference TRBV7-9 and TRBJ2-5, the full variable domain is DTGVSQNPRHKITKRGQNVTFRCDPISEHNRLYWYRQTLGQGPEFLTYFQNEAQLEKSRLLSDRFSAERPKGSFSTLEIQRTEQGDSAMYLCASSLQGPMETQYFGPGTRLLVL.

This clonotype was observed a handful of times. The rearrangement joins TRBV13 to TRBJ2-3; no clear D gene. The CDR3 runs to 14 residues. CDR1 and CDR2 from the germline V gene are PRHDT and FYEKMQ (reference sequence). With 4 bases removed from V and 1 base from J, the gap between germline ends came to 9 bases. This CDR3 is CASSSREGTDTQYF. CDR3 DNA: TGTGCCAGCAGCTCCCGCGAGGGCACAGATACGCAGTATTTT.

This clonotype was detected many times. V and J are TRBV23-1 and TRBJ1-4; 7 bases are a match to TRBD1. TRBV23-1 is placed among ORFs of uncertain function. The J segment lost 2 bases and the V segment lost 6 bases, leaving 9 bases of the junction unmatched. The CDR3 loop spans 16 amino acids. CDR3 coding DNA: TGCGCCAGCAGCCAAGGGAGGACAGGCACTAATGAAAAACTGTTTTTT. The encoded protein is CASSQGRTGTNEKLFF.

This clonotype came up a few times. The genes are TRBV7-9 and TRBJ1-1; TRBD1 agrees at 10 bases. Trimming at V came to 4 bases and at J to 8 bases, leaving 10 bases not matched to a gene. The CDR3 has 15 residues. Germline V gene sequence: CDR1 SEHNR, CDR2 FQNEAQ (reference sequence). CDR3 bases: TGTGCCAGCAGCTACCCCGGACAGGGGGTGCCGGAAGCTTTCTTT. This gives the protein CASSYPGQGVPEAFF.

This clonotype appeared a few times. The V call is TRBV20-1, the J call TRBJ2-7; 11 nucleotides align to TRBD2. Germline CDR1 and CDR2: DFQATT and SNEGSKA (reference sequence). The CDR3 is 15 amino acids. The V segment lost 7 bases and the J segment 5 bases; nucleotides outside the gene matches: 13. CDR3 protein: CSVTGLAGGGHEQYF. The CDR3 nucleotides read TGCAGTGTCACGGGGCTAGCGGGAGGAGGACACGAGCAGTACTTC.

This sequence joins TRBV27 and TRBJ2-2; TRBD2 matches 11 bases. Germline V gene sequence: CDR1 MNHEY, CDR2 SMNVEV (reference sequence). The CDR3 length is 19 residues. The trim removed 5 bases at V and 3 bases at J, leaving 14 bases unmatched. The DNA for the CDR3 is TGTGCCAGCAGTACCGGGCCCATAGGACTAGCGGGTGACACCGGGGAGCTGTTTTTT. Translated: CASSTGPIGLAGDTGELFF.

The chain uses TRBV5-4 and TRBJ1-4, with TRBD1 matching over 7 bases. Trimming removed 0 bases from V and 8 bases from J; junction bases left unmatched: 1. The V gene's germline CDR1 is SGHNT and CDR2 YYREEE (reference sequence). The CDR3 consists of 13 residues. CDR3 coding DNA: TGTGCCAGCAGCTTGGTCAGGGGGGAAAAACTGTTTTTT. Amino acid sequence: CASSLVRGEKLFF.

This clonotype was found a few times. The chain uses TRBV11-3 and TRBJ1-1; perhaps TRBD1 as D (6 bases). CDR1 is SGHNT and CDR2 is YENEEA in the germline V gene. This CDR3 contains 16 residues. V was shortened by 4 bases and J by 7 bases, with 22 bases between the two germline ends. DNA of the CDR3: TGTGCCAGCAGCTCCCGGGGGGGACACTTGTTCAATGAAGCTTTCTTT. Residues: CASSSRGGHLFNEAFF.

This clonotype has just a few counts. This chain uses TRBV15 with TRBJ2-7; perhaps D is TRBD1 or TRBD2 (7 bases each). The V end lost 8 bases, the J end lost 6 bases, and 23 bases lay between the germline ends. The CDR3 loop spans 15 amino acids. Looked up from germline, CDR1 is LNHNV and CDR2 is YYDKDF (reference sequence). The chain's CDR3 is CATARGRDELAEQYF. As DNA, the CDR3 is TGTGCCACCGCCAGGGGGAGGGACGAGTTAGCCGAGCAGTACTTC.

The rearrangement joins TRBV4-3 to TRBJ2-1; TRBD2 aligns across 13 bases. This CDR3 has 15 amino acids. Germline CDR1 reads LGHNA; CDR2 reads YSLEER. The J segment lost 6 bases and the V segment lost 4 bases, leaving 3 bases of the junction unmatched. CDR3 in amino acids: CASSPTSGRANEQFF. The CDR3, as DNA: TGCGCCAGCAGCCCCACTAGCGGGAGGGCCAATGAGCAGTTCTTC.

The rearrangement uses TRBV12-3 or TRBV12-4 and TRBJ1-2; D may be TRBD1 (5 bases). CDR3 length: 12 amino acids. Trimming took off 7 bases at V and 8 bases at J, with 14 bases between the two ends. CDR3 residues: CASTLWGSGYTF. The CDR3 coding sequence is TGTGCCAGCACTCTATGGGGGAGCGGCTACACCTTC.

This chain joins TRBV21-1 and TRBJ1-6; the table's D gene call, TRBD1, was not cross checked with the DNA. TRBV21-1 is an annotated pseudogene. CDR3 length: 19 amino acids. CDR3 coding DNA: TGTGCCAGCAGCAAAGTGGCAGGCCTTAGGGGACAGCTAAATTCACCCCTCCACTTT. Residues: CASSKVAGLRGQLNSPLHF.

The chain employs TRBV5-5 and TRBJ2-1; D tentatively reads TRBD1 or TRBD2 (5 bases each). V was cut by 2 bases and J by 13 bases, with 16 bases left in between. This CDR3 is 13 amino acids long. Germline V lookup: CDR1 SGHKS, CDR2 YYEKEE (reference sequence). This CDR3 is CASSFRDLLLQFF. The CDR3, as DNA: TGTGCCAGCAGCTTCCGGGACCTTCTTCTCCAGTTCTTC. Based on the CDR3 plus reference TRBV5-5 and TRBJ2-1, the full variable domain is DAGVTQSPTHLIKTRGQQVTLRCSPISGHKSVSWYQQVLGQGPQFIFQYYEKEERGRGNFPDRFSARQFPNYSSELNVNALLLGDSALYLCASSFRDLLLQFFGPGTRLTVL.

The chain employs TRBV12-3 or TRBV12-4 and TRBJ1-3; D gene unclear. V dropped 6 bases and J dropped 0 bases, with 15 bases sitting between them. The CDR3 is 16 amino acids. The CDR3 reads CASSPVVRSSGNTIYF. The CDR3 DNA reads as TGTGCCAGCAGCCCAGTCGTCAGGAGCTCTGGAAACACCATATATTTT.

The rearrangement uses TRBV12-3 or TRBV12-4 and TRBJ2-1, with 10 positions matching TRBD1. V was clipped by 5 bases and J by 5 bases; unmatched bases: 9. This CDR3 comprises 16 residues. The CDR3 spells CASSIRTGGEDNEQFF. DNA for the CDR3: TGTGCCAGCAGTATCCGGACAGGGGGGGAAGACAATGAGCAGTTCTTC.

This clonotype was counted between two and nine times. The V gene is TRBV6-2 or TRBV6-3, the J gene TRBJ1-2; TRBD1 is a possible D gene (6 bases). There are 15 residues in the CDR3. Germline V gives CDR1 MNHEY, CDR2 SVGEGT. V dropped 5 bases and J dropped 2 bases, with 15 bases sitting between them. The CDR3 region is CASSHGTLGNYGYTF. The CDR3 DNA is TGTGCCAGCAGTCATGGGACATTAGGGAACTATGGCTACACCTTC.